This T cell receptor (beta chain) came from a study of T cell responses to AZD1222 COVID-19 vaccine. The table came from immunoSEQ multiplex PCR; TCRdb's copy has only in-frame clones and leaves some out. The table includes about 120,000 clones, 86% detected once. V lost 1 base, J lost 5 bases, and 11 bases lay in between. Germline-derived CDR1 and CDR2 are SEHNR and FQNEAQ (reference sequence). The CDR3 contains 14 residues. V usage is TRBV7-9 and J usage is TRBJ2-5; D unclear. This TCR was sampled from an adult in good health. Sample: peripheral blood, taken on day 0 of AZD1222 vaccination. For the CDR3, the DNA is TGTGCCAGCAGCTTAGGTGGTGGGATGGAGACCCAGTACTTC. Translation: CASSLGGGMETQYF. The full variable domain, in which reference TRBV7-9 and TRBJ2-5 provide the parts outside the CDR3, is DTGVSQNPRHKITKRGQNVTFRCDPISEHNRLYWYRQTLGQGPEFLTYFQNEAQLEKSRLLSDRFSAERPKGSFSTLEIQRTEQGDSAMYLCASSLGGGMETQYFGPGTRLLVL.